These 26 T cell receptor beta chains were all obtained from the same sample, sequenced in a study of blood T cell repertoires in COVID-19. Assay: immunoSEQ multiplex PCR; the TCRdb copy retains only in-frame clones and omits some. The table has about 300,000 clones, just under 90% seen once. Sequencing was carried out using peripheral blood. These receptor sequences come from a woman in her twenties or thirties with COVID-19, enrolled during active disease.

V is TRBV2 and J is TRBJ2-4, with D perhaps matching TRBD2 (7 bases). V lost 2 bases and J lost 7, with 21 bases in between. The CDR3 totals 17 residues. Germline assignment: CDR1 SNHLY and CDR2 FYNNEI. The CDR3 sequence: CASSEWSRGEGGNIQYF. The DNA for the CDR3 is TGTGCCAGCAGTGAATGGTCCAGGGGAGAGGGGGGGAACATTCAGTACTTC.

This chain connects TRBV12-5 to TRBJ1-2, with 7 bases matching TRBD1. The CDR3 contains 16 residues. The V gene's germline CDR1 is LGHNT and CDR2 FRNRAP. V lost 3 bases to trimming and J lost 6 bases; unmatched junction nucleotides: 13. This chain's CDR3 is CASGFNPTGRMDGYTF. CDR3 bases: TGTGCTAGTGGTTTTAACCCGACAGGGAGGATGGATGGCTACACCTTC.

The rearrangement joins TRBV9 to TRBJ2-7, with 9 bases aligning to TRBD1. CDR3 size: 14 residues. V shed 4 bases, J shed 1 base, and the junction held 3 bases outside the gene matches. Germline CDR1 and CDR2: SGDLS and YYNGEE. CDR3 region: CASSTGTGSYEQYF. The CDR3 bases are TGTGCCAGCAGCACAGGGACAGGGTCCTACGAGCAGTACTTC.

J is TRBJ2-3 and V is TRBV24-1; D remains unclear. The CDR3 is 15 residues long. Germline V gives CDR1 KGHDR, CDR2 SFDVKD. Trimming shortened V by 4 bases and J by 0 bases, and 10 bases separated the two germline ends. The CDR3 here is CATSDHTDSTDTQYF. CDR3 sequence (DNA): TGTGCCACCAGTGACCACACAGATAGCACAGATACGCAGTATTTT.

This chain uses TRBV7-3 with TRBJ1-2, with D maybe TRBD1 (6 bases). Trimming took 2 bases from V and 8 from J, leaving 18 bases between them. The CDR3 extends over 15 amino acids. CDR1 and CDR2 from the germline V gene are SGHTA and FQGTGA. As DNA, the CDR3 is TGTGCCAGCAGCTTAGGGTCCGGGGCAGGGGAAGGCTACACCTTC. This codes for CASSLGSGAGEGYTF.

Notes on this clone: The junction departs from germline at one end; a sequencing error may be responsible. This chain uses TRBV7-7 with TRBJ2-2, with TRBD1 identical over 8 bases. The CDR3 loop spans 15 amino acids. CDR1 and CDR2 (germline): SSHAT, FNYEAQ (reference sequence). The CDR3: CASSPGGSYTGELFF. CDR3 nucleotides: TGTGCTAGCAGCCCAGGGGGCAGCTACACCGGGGAGCTGTTTTTT.

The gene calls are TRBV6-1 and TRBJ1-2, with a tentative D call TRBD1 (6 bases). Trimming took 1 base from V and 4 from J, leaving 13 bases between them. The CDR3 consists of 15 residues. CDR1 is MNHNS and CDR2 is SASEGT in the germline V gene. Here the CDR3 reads CASSEGPLRGYGYTF. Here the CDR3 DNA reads TGTGCCAGCAGTGAAGGTCCCCTCAGGGGCTATGGCTACACCTTC.

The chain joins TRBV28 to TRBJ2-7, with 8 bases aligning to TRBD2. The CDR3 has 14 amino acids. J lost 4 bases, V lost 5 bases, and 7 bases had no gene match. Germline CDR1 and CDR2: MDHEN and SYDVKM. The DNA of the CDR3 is TGTGCCAGCAGTGCGTCGGGAGGGCCTTACGAGCAGTACGTC. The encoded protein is CASSASGGPYEQYV.

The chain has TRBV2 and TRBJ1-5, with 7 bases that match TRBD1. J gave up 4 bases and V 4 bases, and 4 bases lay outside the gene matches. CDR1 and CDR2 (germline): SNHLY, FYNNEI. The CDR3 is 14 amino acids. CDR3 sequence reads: CASSGQGANQPQHF. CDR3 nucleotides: TGTGCCAGCAGTGGACAGGGAGCAAATCAGCCCCAGCATTTT.

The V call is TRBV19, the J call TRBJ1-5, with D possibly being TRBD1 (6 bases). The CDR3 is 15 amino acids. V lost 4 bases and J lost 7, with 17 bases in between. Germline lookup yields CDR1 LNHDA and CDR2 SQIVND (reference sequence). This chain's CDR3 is CASSTTGDRPQPQHF. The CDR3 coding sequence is TGTGCCAGTAGTACGACAGGCGATCGCCCACAGCCCCAGCATTTT.

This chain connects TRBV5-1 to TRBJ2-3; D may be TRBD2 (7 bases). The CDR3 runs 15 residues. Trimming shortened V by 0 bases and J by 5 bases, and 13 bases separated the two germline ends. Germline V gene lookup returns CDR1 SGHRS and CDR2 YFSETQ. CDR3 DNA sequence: TGCGCCAGCAGCTTGGAGAGGGGGGGCAGAGATACGCAGTATTTT. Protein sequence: CASSLERGGRDTQYF. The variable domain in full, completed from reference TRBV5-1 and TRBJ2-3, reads KAGVTQTPRYLIKTRGQQVTLSCSPISGHRSVSWYQQTPGQGLQFLFEYFSETQRNKGNFPGRFSGRQFSNSRSEMNVSTLELGDSALYLCASSLERGGRDTQYFGPGTRLTVL.

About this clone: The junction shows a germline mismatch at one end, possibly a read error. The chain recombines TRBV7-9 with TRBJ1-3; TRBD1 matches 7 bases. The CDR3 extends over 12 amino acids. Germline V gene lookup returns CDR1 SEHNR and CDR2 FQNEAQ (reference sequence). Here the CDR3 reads CASSPRQGGPFF. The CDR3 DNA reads TGTGCCAGCAGCCCCCGCCAGGGGGGCCCCTTTTTT.

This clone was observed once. CDR3 region: CASTRGLYNEQFF. The CDR3 nucleotides are TGTGCCAGCACCAGGGGGCTATACAATGAGCAGTTCTTC. The chain combines TRBV28 with TRBJ2-1; 8 nucleotides line up with TRBD1. The germline V gene encodes CDR1 MDHEN and CDR2 SYDVKM. The CDR3 sequence is 13 residues long. Trimming removed 7 bases from V and 4 bases from J; junction bases left unmatched: 3.

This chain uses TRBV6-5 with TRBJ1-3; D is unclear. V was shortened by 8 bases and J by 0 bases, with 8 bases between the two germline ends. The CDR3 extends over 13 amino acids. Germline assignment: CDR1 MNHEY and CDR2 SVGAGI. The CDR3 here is CASSGFSGNTIYF. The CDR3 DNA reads TGTGCCAGCTCGGGTTTCTCTGGAAACACCATATATTTT.

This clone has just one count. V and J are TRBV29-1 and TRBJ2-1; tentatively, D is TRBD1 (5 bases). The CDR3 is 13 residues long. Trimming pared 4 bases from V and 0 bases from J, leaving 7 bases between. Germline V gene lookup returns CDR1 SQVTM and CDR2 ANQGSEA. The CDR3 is CSVGQSSYNEQFF. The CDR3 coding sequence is TGCAGCGTTGGACAGTCCTCCTACAATGAGCAGTTCTTC.

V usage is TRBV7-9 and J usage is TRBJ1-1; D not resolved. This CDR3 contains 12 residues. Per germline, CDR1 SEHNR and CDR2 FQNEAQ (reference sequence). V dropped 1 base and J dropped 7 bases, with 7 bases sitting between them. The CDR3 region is CASSLGDIEAFF. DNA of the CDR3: TGTGCCAGCAGCTTAGGAGACATTGAAGCTTTCTTT.

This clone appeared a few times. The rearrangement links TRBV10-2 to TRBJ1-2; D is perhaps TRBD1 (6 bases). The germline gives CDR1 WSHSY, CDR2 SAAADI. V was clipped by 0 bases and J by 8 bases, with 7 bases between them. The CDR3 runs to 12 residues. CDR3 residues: CASSESTGGYTF. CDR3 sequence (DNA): TGCGCCAGCAGTGAGTCGACAGGCGGCTACACCTTC.

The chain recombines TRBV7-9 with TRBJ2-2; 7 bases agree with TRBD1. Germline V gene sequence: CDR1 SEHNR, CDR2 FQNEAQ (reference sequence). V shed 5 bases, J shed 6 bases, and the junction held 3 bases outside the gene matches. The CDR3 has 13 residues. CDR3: CASSRQGAGELFF. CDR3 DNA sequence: TGTGCCAGCAGCAGACAGGGTGCCGGGGAGCTGTTTTTT.

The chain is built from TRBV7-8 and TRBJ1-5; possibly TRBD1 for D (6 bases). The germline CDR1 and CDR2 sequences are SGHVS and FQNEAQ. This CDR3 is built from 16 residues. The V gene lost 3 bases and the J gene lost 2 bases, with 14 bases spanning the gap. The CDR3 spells CASSLSAAGGNQPQHF. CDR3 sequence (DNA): TGTGCCAGCAGCTTGTCCGCGGCAGGGGGCAATCAGCCCCAGCATTTT.

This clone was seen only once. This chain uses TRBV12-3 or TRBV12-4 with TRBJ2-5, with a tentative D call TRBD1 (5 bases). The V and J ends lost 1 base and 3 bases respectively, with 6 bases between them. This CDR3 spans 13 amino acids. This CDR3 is CASSLVREETQYF. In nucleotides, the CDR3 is TGTGCCAGCAGTTTAGTCAGGGAAGAGACCCAGTACTTC.

The CDR3 protein is CASSHSGGNEKLFF. CDR3 bases: TGTGCCAGCAGTCACAGCGGTGGTAATGAAAAACTGTTTTTT. This rearrangement joins TRBV9 to TRBJ1-4; no definite D call. This CDR3 has 14 amino acids. With 5 bases removed from V and 4 bases from J, the gap between germline ends came to 12 bases. Germline values: CDR1 SGDLS, CDR2 YYNGEE. Based on the CDR3 plus reference TRBV9 and TRBJ1-4, the full variable domain is DSGVTQTPKHLITATGQRVTLRCSPRSGDLSVYWYQQSLDQGLQFLIQYYNGEERAKGNILERFSAQQFPDLHSELNLSSLELGDSALYFCASSHSGGNEKLFFGSGTQLSVL.

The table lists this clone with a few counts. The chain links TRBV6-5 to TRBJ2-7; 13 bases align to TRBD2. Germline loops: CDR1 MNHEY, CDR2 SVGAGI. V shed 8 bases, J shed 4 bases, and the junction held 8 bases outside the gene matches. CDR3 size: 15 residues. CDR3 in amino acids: CASQETSGGSYEQYV. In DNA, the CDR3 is TGTGCCAGCCAGGAGACTAGCGGGGGGTCATACGAGCAGTACGTC.

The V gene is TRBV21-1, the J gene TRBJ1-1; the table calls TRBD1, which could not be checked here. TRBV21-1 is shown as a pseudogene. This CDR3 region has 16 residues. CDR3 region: CASRDPGGRSNTEAFF. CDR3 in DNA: TGTGCCAGCAGGGACCCAGGGGGCCGCTCGAACACTGAAGCTTTCTTT.

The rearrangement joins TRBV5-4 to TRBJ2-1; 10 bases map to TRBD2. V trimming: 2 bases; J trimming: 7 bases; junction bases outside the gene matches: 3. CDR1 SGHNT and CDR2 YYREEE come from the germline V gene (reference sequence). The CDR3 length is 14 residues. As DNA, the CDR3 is TGTGCCAGCAGCTTAGCGGGGGGGAGAAATGAGCAGTTCTTC. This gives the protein CASSLAGGRNEQFF.

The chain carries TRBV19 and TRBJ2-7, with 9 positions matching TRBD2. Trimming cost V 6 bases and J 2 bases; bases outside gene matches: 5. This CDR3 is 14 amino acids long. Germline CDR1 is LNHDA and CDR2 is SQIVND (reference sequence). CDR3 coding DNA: TGTGCCAGTAGATTGAGCGGGGGGACCTACGAGCAGTACTTC. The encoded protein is CASRLSGGTYEQYF.

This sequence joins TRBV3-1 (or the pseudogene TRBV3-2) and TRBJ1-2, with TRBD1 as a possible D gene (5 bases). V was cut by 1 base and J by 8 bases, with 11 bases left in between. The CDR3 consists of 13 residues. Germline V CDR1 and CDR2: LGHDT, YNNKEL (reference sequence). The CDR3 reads CASSQGRGDGYTF. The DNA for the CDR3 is TGTGCCAGCAGCCAAGGTCGGGGGGACGGCTACACCTTC.